This TCR beta chain was captured in a study of blood T cell repertoires in COVID-19. This CDR3 has 17 amino acids. V lost 0 bases and J lost 6, with 18 bases in between. Germline CDR1 reads SGHAT; CDR2 reads FQDESV (reference sequence). Original processing methods: Reference gene primers were amplified, and this amplification served to estimate nucleated cell counts. Measured with immunoSEQ multiplex PCR; TCRdb has only the in-frame clones, and not every one. V and J calls and clone size follow that table, whereas D and trimming were derived from the DNA. The data hold under 300,000 clones, with around 90% observed a single time.

The chain combines TRBV11-1 with TRBJ2-1, with D maybe TRBD2 (5 bases). This sequence was found in a woman aged 40-49 years who had recovered from COVID-19. Sequenced input: PBMCs or T cells enriched from blood (not recorded which). CDR3 sequence reads: CASSLAQRAKFGNEQFF. DNA for the CDR3: TGTGCCAGCAGCTTAGCCCAGAGGGCGAAATTCGGCAATGAGCAGTTCTTC. Filled out from reference TRBV11-1 and TRBJ2-1, the complete variable domain reads EAEVAQSPRYKITEKSQAVAFWCDPISGHATLYWYRQILGQGPELLVQFQDESVVDDSQLPKDRFSAERLKGVDSTLKIQPAELGDSAMYLCASSLAQRAKFGNEQFFGPGTRLTVL.